Presented here are 24 T cell receptor beta chains from one specimen sequenced in a study of PD-1 blockade in mismatch repair-deficient tumors. Clones were read by immunoSEQ multiplex PCR, and TCRdb kept only the in-frame ones, dropping some. The sample has around 15,000 clones; around 81% are singletons. Sequenced here: PBMCs, sampled 4 weeks after starting pembrolizumab. These receptors were collected from an adult with mismatch repair-deficient cancer.

The chain carries TRBV11-3 and TRBJ2-2; TRBD1 matches at 8 bases. The CDR3 covers 14 residues. V shed 5 bases and J 3 bases; nucleotides not matched to a gene: 2. CDR1 and CDR2 from the germline V gene are SGHNT and YENEEA. The CDR3 sequence: CASSPGGYTGELFF. The DNA for the CDR3 is TGTGCCAGCAGCCCAGGGGGCTACACCGGGGAGCTGTTTTTT.

The rearrangement joins TRBV7-8 to TRBJ2-4; D unresolved. Per the germline V gene, CDR1 is SGHVS and CDR2 is FQNEAQ. The CDR3 is 13 residues long. The V and J ends lost 5 bases and 0 bases respectively, with 5 bases between them. The CDR3 DNA follows: TGTGCCAGCAGCCCCTTAGCCAAAAACATTCAGTACTTC. This translates into CASSPLAKNIQYF.

V is TRBV27 and J is TRBJ2-7, with 9 bases fitting TRBD2. Trimming removed 5 bases from V and 2 bases from J; junction bases left unmatched: 19. The CDR3 extends over 19 amino acids. The germline V gene encodes CDR1 MNHEY and CDR2 SMNVEV (reference sequence). CDR3 in amino acids: CASSAPAPANSGGTYEQYF. CDR3 sequence (DNA): TGTGCCAGCAGTGCCCCAGCCCCAGCCAATAGCGGGGGAACCTACGAGCAGTACTTC.

The count of this clone is one. The chain couples TRBV5-1 to TRBJ1-1, with D hard to call. Trimming cost V 0 bases and J 7 bases, with 7 bases left between them. Germline values: CDR1 SGHRS, CDR2 YFSETQ. This CDR3 has 12 amino acids. DNA for the CDR3: TGCGCCAGCAGCTTGGCCGGGTTTGAAGCTTTCTTT. It codes for CASSLAGFEAFF.

This chain joins TRBV5-1 and TRBJ2-7, with D maybe TRBD1 (7 bases). This CDR3 contains 13 residues. V lost 2 bases and J 4 bases, leaving 10 bases between the germline ends. Germline values: CDR1 SGHRS, CDR2 YFSETQ. CDR3 amino acids: CASSLQGRYEQYF. CDR3 bases: TGCGCCAGCAGCTTACAGGGGAGGTACGAGCAGTACTTC.

V and J are TRBV5-8 and TRBJ1-1; 9 bases map to TRBD1. The CDR3 runs to 15 residues. Germline loops: CDR1 SGHTS, CDR2 YDEGEE. With 3 bases clipped from V and 1 base from J, the junction kept 4 bases outside the gene matches. This chain's CDR3 is CASSYRDRENTEAFF. The CDR3 DNA follows: TGTGCCAGCAGCTATCGGGACAGGGAGAACACTGAAGCTTTCTTT.

The chain is built from TRBV7-9 and TRBJ2-1; TRBD2 matches 9 bases. The length of the CDR3 is 19 residues. The germline CDR1 and CDR2 sequences are SEHNR and FQNEAQ (reference sequence). V lost 7 bases and J lost 4; bases outside the gene matches: 20. The CDR3 DNA follows: TGTGCCAGCACGGGGAAACAATCGAGTACTAGCGGGTTTTACAATGAGCAGTTCTTC. This codes for CASTGKQSSTSGFYNEQFF.

This clone showed up just a few times. The gene calls are TRBV14 and TRBJ2-7; 10 nucleotides align to TRBD2. From germline, CDR1 is SGHDN and CDR2 FVKESK. The CDR3 spans 14 residues. Trimming at V came to 4 bases and at J to 5 bases, leaving 5 bases not matched to a gene. DNA for the CDR3: TGTGCCAGCAGCCGGCTAGCGGGAGTGAACGAGCAGTACTTC. Translated: CASSRLAGVNEQYF.

V gene TRBV7-8 combines with J gene TRBJ2-7; the match to TRBD2 covers 7 bases. The CDR3 totals 15 residues. CDR1 is SGHVS and CDR2 is FQNEAQ in the germline V gene. Unmatched junction bases numbered 3, after V lost 1 base and J lost 0 bases. CDR3 nucleotide sequence: TGTGCCAGCAGCTTAGGCGGGAGCAGCTCCTACGAGCAGTACTTC. Translation gives CASSLGGSSSYEQYF.

The table lists this clone with a few counts. This chain uses TRBV2 with TRBJ2-7, with 7 nucleotides matching TRBD2. V lost 2 bases to trimming and J lost 5 bases; unmatched junction nucleotides: 6. The CDR3 spans 14 residues. Germline-derived CDR1 and CDR2 are SNHLY and FYNNEI. In DNA, the CDR3 is TGTGCCAGCAGTGAACAGCGGGACTCGAACGAGCAGTACTTC. Amino acids: CASSEQRDSNEQYF. The whole variable domain, filled in from reference TRBV2 and TRBJ2-7, reads EPEVTQTPSHQVTQMGQEVILRCVPISNHLYFYWYRQILGQKVEFLVSFYNNEISEKSEIFDDQFSVERPDGSNFTLKIRSTKLEDSAMYFCASSEQRDSNEQYFGPGTRLTVT.

The chain joins TRBV11-2 to TRBJ2-1; 7 nucleotides match TRBD2. Unmatched junction bases numbered 8, after V lost 3 bases and J lost 0 bases. The CDR3 contains 17 residues. Germline V gene data show CDR1 as SGHAT and CDR2 as FQNNGV. CDR3 region: CASSFRDYSSSYNEQFF. The CDR3 DNA follows: TGTGCCAGCAGCTTCCGGGACTACTCGAGCTCCTACAATGAGCAGTTCTTC.

The chain combines TRBV28 with TRBJ1-2; D unclear. The CDR3 is 15 amino acids. V was clipped by 6 bases and J by 5 bases, with 19 bases between them. Germline CDR1 reads MDHEN; CDR2 reads SYDVKM. The CDR3 sequence: CASSDPRGEDYGYTF. CDR3 bases: TGTGCCAGCAGCGACCCGCGGGGAGAGGATTATGGCTACACCTTC.

In DNA, the CDR3 is TGCGCCAGCAGCTTGACAGAGACGAACACCGGGGAGCTGTTTTTT. It codes for CASSLTETNTGELFF. V is TRBV5-1 and J is TRBJ2-2, with D unresolved. The CDR3 totals 15 residues. Looked up from germline, CDR1 is SGHRS and CDR2 is YFSETQ. V lost 1 base, J lost 0 bases, and 7 bases lay in between. The full variable domain, in which reference TRBV5-1 and TRBJ2-2 provide the parts outside the CDR3, is KAGVTQTPRYLIKTRGQQVTLSCSPISGHRSVSWYQQTPGQGLQFLFEYFSETQRNKGNFPGRFSGRQFSNSRSEMNVSTLELGDSALYLCASSLTETNTGELFFGEGSRLTVL.

V gene TRBV7-9 combines with J gene TRBJ2-5; 11 bases agree with TRBD2. With V trimmed by 5 bases and J by 4 bases, 6 bases remained unmatched. The CDR3 is made up of 15 amino acids. CDR1 and CDR2 (germline): SEHNR, FQNEAQ (reference sequence). The CDR3: CASSIRLAGTETQYF. The DNA for the CDR3 is TGTGCCAGCAGCATCAGACTAGCGGGGACAGAGACCCAGTACTTC. The full variable domain, its missing parts supplied by reference TRBV7-9 and TRBJ2-5, is DTGVSQNPRHKITKRGQNVTFRCDPISEHNRLYWYRQTLGQGPEFLTYFQNEAQLEKSRLLSDRFSAERPKGSFSTLEIQRTEQGDSAMYLCASSIRLAGTETQYFGPGTRLLVL.

The genes are TRBV5-1 and TRBJ1-1; TRBD1 is a possible D gene (5 bases). V lost 5 bases to trimming and J lost 0 bases, with 11 bases between them. The CDR3 totals 14 residues. Germline V gene data show CDR1 as SGHRS and CDR2 as YFSETQ. The CDR3 loop is CASRLTEMNTEAFF. The CDR3 nucleotides read TGCGCCAGCAGGCTGACAGAAATGAACACTGAAGCTTTCTTT. The variable domain in full, completed from reference TRBV5-1 and TRBJ1-1, reads KAGVTQTPRYLIKTRGQQVTLSCSPISGHRSVSWYQQTPGQGLQFLFEYFSETQRNKGNFPGRFSGRQFSNSRSEMNVSTLELGDSALYLCASRLTEMNTEAFFGQGTRLTVV.

This clone was seen only a few times. V gene TRBV30 combines with J gene TRBJ2-7, with a possible D match to TRBD1 (6 bases). Germline CDR1 reads GTSNPN; CDR2 reads SVGIG (reference sequence). V was shortened by 4 bases and J by 3 bases, with 13 bases between the two germline ends. The CDR3 is 13 amino acids. This CDR3 is CAWTNRVDYEQYF. DNA for the CDR3: TGTGCCTGGACTAACAGGGTGGACTACGAGCAGTACTTC. Full variable domain (missing parts from reference TRBV30 and TRBJ2-7): SQTIHQWPATLVQPVGSPLSLECTVEGTSNPNLYWYRQAAGRGLQLLFYSVGIGQISSEVPQNLSASRPQDRQFILSSKKLLLSDSGFYLCAWTNRVDYEQYFGPGTRLTVT.

In DNA form, the CDR3 reads TGTGCCAGCACCCACAGGGATGAGAACACTGAAGCTTTCTTT. It yields the protein CASTHRDENTEAFF. The chain couples TRBV11-2 to TRBJ1-1; possibly TRBD1 for D (6 bases). Deletions cut 7 bases from V and 1 base from J, with 13 bases between. Germline V lookup: CDR1 SGHAT, CDR2 FQNNGV. This CDR3 contains 14 residues.

The chain combines TRBV9 with TRBJ1-2; TRBD1 might be the D (6 bases). V gave up 3 bases and J gave up 5 bases, with 11 bases separating them. CDR1 and CDR2 (germline): SGDLS, YYNGEE. The CDR3 consists of 13 residues. The CDR3 region is CASSAQGSYGYTF. Here the CDR3 DNA reads TGTGCCAGCAGCGCGCAGGGGTCATATGGCTACACCTTC.

J is TRBJ1-1 and V is TRBV10-3, with D possibly matching TRBD1 (5 bases). This CDR3 is built from 14 residues. Per the germline V gene, CDR1 is ENHRY and CDR2 is SYGVKD. Trimming shortened V by 6 bases and J by 1 base, and 12 bases separated the two germline ends. The CDR3, as DNA: TGTGCCATCAGGAATCAGGGAAAGAACACTGAAGCTTTCTTT. This translates into CAIRNQGKNTEAFF.

This clone has a handful of counts. The gene calls are TRBV27 and TRBJ2-1; 12 nucleotides match TRBD2. The CDR3 runs 14 residues. Per germline, CDR1 MNHEY and CDR2 SMNVEV (reference sequence). V shed 7 bases and J 7 bases; nucleotides not matched to a gene: 5. CDR3 region: CASTRTSGVNEQFF. The CDR3 DNA sequence: TGTGCCAGCACCCGGACTAGCGGGGTAAATGAGCAGTTCTTC.

This rearrangement joins TRBV23-1 to TRBJ1-1, with TRBD1 as a possible D gene (6 bases). TRBV23-1 is filed as an ORF, its function uncertain. This CDR3 has 13 residues. V dropped 6 bases and J dropped 2 bases, with 10 bases sitting between them. The CDR3 here is CASSGQTNTEAFF. The DNA of the CDR3 is TGCGCCAGCAGCGGACAGACCAACACTGAAGCTTTCTTT.

The chain joins TRBV7-2 to TRBJ1-1; perhaps TRBD1 as D (6 bases). CDR3 length: 12 amino acids. V gave up 5 bases and J gave up 10 bases, with 14 bases separating them. Germline V gives CDR1 SGHTA, CDR2 FQGNSA. The CDR3 DNA reads as TGTGCCAGCAGCCGGACAGATCGTCCAGCTTTCTTT. Translation: CASSRTDRPAFF.

The chain has TRBV18 and TRBJ1-4; 8 bases agree with TRBD1. The CDR3 consists of 14 residues. The trim removed 6 bases at V and 2 bases at J, leaving 2 bases unmatched. Germline V gene data show CDR1 as KGHSH and CDR2 as LQKENI. The CDR3 spells CASSRTGTNEKLFF. CDR3 bases: TGTGCCAGCTCGCGGACAGGGACTAATGAAAAACTGTTTTTT.

The chain joins TRBV15 to TRBJ2-3, with D perhaps TRBD2 (6 bases). The V gene lost 3 bases and the J gene lost 2 bases, with 12 bases spanning the gap. The germline V gene has CDR1 LNHNV and CDR2 YYDKDF (reference sequence). CDR3 size: 15 residues. The CDR3 sequence is CATSSRDLPTDTQYF. CDR3 nucleotide sequence: TGTGCCACCAGCAGCCGGGACTTGCCCACAGATACGCAGTATTTT.